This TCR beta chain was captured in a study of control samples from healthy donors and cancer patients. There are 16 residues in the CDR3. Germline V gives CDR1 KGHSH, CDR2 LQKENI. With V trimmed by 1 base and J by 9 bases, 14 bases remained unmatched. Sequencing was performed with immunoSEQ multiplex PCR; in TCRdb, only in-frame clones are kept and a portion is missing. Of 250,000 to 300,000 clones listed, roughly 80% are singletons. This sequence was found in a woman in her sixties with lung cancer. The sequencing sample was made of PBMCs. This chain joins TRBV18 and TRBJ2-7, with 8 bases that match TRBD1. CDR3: CASSPLGQGGHVAQYF. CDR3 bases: TGTGCCAGCTCACCACTCGGACAGGGAGGTCATGTAGCGCAGTACTTC.